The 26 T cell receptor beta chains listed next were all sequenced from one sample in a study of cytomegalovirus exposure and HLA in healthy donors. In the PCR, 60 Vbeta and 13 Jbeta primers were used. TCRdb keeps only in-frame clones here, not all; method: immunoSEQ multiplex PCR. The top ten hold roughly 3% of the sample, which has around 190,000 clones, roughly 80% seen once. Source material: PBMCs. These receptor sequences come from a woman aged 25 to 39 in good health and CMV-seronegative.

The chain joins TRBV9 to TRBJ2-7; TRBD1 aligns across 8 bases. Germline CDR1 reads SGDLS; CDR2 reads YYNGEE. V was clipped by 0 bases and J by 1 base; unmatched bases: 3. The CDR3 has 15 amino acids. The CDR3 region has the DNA TGTGCCAGCAGCGTAGAGACAGGGGTATCCTACGAGCAGTACTTC. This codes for CASSVETGVSYEQYF.

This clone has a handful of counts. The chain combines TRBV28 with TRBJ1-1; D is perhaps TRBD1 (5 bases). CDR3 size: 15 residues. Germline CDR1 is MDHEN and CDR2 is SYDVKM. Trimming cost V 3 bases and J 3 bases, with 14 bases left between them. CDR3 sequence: CASSFPVSRDTEAFF. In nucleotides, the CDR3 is TGTGCCAGCAGTTTTCCGGTTTCCAGGGACACTGAAGCTTTCTTT.

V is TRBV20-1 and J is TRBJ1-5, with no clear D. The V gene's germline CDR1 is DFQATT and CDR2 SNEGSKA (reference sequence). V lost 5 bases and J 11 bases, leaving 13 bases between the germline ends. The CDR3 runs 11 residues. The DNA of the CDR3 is TGCAGTGCTCGCTCGGAGTTGGCCCAGCATTTT. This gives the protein CSARSELAQHF.

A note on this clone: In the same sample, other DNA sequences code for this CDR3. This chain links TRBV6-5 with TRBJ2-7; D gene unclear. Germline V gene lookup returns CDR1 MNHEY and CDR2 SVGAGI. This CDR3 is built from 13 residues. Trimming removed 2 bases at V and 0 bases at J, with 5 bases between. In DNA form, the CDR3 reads TGTGCCAGCAGTTACAGGAGCTCCTACGAGCAGTACTTC. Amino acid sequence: CASSYRSSYEQYF.

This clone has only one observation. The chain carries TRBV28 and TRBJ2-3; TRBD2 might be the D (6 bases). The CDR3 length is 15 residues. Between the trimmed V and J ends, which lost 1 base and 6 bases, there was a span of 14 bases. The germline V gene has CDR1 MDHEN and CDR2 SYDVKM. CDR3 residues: CASSLFPGSSDTQYF. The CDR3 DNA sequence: TGTGCCAGCAGTTTATTCCCCGGGAGCTCGGATACGCAGTATTTT.

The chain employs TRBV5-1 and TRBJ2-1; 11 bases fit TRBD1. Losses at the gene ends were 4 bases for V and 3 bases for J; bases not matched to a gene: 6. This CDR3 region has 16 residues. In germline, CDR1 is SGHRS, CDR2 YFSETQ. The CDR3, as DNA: TGCGCCAGCAGCATAATAGGGACAGGGGGCTACAATGAGCAGTTCTTC. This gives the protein CASSIIGTGGYNEQFF.

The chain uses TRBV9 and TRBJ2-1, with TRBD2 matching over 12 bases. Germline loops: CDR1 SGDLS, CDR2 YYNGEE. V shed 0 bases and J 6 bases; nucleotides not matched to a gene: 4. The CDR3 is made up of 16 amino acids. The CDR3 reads CASSVGLAGGPNEQFF. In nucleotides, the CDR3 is TGTGCCAGCAGCGTAGGTCTAGCGGGGGGGCCCAATGAGCAGTTCTTC.

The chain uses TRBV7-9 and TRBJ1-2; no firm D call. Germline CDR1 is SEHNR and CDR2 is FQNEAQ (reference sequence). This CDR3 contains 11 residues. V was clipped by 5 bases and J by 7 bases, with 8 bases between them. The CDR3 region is CASSAYGGYTF. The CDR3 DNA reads TGTGCCAGCAGCGCGTATGGTGGCTACACCTTC.

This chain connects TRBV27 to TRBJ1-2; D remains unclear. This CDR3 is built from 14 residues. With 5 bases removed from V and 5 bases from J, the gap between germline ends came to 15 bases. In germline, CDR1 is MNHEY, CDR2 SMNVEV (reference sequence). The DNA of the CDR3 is TGTGCCAGCAGTCCCTACAGCCCCCCATATGGCTACACCTTC. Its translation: CASSPYSPPYGYTF.

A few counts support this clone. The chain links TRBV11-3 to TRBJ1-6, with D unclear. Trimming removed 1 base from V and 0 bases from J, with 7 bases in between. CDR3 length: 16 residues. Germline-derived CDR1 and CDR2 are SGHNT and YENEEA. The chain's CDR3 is CASSLVQTSYNSPLHF. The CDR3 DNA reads TGTGCCAGCAGCTTAGTACAGACCTCCTATAATTCACCCCTCCACTTT.

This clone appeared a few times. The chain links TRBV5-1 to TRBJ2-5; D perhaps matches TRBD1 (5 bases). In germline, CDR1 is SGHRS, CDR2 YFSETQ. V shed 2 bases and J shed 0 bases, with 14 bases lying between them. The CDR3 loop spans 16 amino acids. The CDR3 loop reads CASSLGQPLNQETQYF. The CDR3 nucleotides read TGCGCCAGCAGCTTAGGACAACCTCTTAACCAAGAGACCCAGTACTTC.

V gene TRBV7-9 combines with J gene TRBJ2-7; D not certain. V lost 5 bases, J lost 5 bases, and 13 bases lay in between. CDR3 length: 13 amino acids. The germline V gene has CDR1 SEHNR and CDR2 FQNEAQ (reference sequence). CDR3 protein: CASSRLAGDEQYF. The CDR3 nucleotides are TGTGCCAGCAGCCGTCTCGCCGGTGACGAGCAGTACTTC.

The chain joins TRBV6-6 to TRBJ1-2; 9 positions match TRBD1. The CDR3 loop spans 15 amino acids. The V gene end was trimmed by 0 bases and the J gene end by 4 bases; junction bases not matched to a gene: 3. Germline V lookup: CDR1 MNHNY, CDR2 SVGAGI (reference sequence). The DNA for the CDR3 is TGTGCCAGCAGTTACTCTGGGACAGGGTCCTATGGCTACACCTTC. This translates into CASSYSGTGSYGYTF.

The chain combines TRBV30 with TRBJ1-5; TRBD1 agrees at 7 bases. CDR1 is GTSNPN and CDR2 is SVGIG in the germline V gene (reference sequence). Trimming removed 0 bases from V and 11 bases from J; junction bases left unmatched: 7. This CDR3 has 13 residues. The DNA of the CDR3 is TGTGCCTGGAGTGTTCAGGGGGTAGGGGCCCAGCATTTT. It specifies CAWSVQGVGAQHF. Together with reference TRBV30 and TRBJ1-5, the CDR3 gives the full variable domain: SQTIHQWPATLVQPVGSPLSLECTVEGTSNPNLYWYRQAAGRGLQLLFYSVGIGQISSEVPQNLSASRPQDRQFILSSKKLLLSDSGFYLCAWSVQGVGAQHFGDGTRLSIL.

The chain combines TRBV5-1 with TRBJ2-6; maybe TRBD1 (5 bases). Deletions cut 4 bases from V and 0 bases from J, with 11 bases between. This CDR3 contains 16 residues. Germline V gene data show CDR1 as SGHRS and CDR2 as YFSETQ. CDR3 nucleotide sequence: TGCGCCAGCAGCACGGTCCAGGGCTCTGGGGCCAACGTCCTGACTTTC. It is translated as CASSTVQGSGANVLTF.

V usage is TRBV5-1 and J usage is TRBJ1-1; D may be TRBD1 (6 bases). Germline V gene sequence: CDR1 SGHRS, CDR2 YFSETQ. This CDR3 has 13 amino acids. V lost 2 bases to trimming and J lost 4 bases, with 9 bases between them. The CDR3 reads CASSFTGTTEAFF. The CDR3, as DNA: TGCGCCAGCAGCTTTACAGGGACCACTGAAGCTTTCTTT.

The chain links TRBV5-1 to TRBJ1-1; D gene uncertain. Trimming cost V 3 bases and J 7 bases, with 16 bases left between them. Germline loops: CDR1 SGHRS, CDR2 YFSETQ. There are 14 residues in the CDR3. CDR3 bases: TGCGCCAGCAGCTCTCCCGGGAGGGCGAATGAAGCTTTCTTT. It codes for CASSSPGRANEAFF.

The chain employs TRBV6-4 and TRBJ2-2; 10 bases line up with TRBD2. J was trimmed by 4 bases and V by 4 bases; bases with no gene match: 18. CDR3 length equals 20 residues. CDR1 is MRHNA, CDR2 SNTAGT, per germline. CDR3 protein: CASSALPRLAGALVTGELFF. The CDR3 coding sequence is TGTGCCAGCAGTGCTCTGCCGAGACTAGCGGGCGCTTTGGTCACCGGGGAGCTGTTTTTT.

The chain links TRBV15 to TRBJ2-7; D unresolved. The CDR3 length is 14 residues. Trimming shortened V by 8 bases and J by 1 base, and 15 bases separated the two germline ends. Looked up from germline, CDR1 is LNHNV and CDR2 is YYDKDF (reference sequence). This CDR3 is CATSRWISSYEQYF. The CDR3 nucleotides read TGTGCCACCTCCAGGTGGATTTCGTCCTACGAGCAGTACTTC.

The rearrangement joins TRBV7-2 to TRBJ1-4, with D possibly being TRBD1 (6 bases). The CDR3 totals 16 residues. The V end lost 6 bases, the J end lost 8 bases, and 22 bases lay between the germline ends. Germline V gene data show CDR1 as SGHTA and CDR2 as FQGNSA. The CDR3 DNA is TGTGCCAGCAGTTCAAGAAGGGGGGGGTTGAAGGAAAAACTGTTTTTT. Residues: CASSSRRGGLKEKLFF.

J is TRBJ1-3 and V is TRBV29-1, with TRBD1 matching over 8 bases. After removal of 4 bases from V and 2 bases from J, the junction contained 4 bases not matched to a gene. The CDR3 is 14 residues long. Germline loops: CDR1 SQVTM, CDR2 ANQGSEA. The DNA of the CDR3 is TGCAGCGTTGCCCAGGGGGCGACTGGAAACACCATATATTTT. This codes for CSVAQGATGNTIYF.

The CDR3 here is CASSLGPFISGEQYF. The CDR3 DNA follows: TGTGCCAGCAGCTTGGGCCCCTTCATCTCGGGGGAGCAGTACTTC. V gene TRBV5-4 combines with J gene TRBJ2-7; D might be TRBD2 (5 bases). CDR1 is SGHNT, CDR2 YYREEE, per germline (reference sequence). Trimming stripped 0 bases from V and 7 bases from J, with 17 bases between. This CDR3 is built from 15 residues.

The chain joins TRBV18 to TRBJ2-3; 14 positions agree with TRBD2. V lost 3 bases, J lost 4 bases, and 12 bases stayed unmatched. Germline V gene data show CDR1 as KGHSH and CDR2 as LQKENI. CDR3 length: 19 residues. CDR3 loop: CASSPSVGTSGSNADTQYF. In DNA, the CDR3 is TGTGCCAGCTCACCTTCGGTCGGGACTAGCGGGAGTAACGCAGATACGCAGTATTTT.

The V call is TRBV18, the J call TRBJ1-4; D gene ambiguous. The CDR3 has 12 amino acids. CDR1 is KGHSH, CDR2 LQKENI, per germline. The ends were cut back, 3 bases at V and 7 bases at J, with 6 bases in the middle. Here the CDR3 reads CASSPSGEKLFF. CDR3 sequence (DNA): TGTGCCAGCTCACCCTCCGGTGAAAAACTGTTTTTT.

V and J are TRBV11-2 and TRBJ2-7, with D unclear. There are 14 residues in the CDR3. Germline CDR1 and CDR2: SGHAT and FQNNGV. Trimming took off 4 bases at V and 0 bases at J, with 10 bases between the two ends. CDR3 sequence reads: CASSSLQHSYEQYF. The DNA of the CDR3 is TGTGCCAGCAGCTCGTTACAGCACTCCTACGAGCAGTACTTC.

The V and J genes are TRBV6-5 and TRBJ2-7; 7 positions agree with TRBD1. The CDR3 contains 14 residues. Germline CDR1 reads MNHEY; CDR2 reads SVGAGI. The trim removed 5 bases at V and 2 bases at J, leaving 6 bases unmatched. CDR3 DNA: TGTGCCAGCAGTAATGCCGGGACAGCCTACGAGCAGTACTTC. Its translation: CASSNAGTAYEQYF.